This is a list of T cell receptor beta chains from one sample in a study of T cells in tumors after PD-1 blockade. The data were produced by immunoSEQ multiplex PCR, yet TCRdb's version contains in-frame clones alone and is incomplete. The data show 55,000 to 70,000 clones, around four fifths seen once. This sample comprised PBMCs, obtained before anti-PD-1 treatment. These receptors all come from a human donor with basal cell carcinoma. Each CDR3 is given with its conserved first and last residue. A D gene is named only where the DNA matches it firmly. Size is omitted from some rows. Given values are once, few, many or a class for expanded clones.

V gene	clone size	D gene	J gene	CDR3 protein	CDR3 DNA
TRBV5-1	-	-	TRBJ2-6	CASSLLGANVLTF	TGCGCCAGCAGCTTGCTTGGGGCCAACGTCCTGACTTTC
TRBV5-1	-	TRBD2	TRBJ2-2	CASSLLAGHGTGELFF	TGCGCCAGCAGCTTACTAGCGGGCCATGGGACCGGGGAGCTGTTTTTT
TRBV19	few	TRBD1	TRBJ1-1	CASSATGGYTEAFF	TGTGCCAGTAGTGCGACAGGGGGCTACACTGAAGCTTTCTTT
TRBV30	once	-	TRBJ1-1	CAWNQGLGNTEAFF	TGTGCCTGGAACCAGGGGTTGGGGAACACTGAAGCTTTCTTT
TRBV5-1	-	-	TRBJ2-6	CASSLGGGGSGANVLTF	TGCGCCAGCAGCTTGGGAGGAGGGGGAAGTGGGGCCAACGTCCTGACTTTC
TRBV21-1	-	-	TRBJ2-3	CASSKESEGPDTQYF	TGTGCCAGCAGCAAAGAATCGGAGGGGCCAGATACGCAGTATTTT
TRBV5-4	-	-	TRBJ2-3	CASSLGPDRTPSTDTQYF	TGTGCCAGCAGCTTGGGACCCGACAGGACTCCTAGCACAGATACGCAGTATTTT
TRBV6-8	-	-	TRBJ1-2	CASSRLDGYTF	TGTGCCAGCAGCAGACTGGATGGCTACACCTTC
TRBV7-3	once	TRBD2	TRBJ2-3	CASSLGGGAGDTQYF	TGTGCCAGCAGCTTAGGCGGGGGGGCCGGAGATACGCAGTATTTT
TRBV5-4	-	TRBD2	TRBJ2-3	CASSLTKLAGNTDTQYF	TGTGCCAGCAGCTTAACAAAACTAGCGGGGAACACAGATACGCAGTATTTT
TRBV27	few	-	TRBJ1-1	CASWSNAGPFPNTEAFF	TGTGCCAGCTGGTCCAACGCGGGGCCCTTCCCAAACACTGAAGCTTTCTTT
TRBV9	-	-	TRBJ1-1	CASSVRHDPSEAFF	TGTGCCAGCAGCGTGAGACACGACCCCAGTGAAGCTTTCTTT
TRBV4-1	-	-	TRBJ1-3	CASSQDTRVSSGNTIYF	TGCGCCAGCAGCCAAGATACGCGGGTAAGCTCTGGAAACACCATATATTTT
TRBV29-1	-	-	TRBJ2-5	CSVAGSYQETQYF	TGCAGCGTAGCAGGCAGCTACCAAGAGACCCAGTACTTC
TRBV5-1	-	-	TRBJ1-2	CASSQYREGYTF	TGCGCCAGCAGCCAATATAGGGAAGGCTACACCTTC
TRBV10-3	-	-	TRBJ1-1	CAISEGQLNTEAFF	TGTGCCATCAGTGAGGGACAGCTGAACACTGAAGCTTTCTTT
TRBV5-1	-	TRBD1	TRBJ1-4	CASSPSTGLSTNEKLFF	TGCGCCAGCAGCCCCTCGACAGGGCTCTCGACTAATGAAAAACTGTTTTTT
TRBV13	-	-	TRBJ1-3	CASSPNIVGASGNTIYF	TGTGCCAGCAGCCCCAATATCGTAGGGGCCTCTGGAAACACCATATATTTT
TRBV5-1	-	TRBD2	TRBJ2-7	CASSREMAGRAYEQYF	TGCGCCAGCAGCAGGGAGATGGCGGGGAGGGCCTACGAGCAGTACTTC
TRBV10-3	few	TRBD1	TRBJ1-5	CAGGTDNQPQHF	TGTGCCGGAGGGACAGACAATCAGCCCCAGCATTTT
TRBV6-5	-	TRBD1	TRBJ2-7	CASRQTGTGTYEQYF	TGTGCCAGCAGACAAACCGGGACAGGGACCTACGAGCAGTACTTC
TRBV19	few	TRBD2	TRBJ2-3	CASSIKASGGAATQYF	TGTGCCAGTAGTATAAAGGCTAGCGGGGGGGCAGCTACGCAGTATTTT
TRBV30	few	-	TRBJ2-6	CAWRGASGANVLTF	TGTGCCTGGAGGGGAGCATCTGGGGCCAACGTCCTGACTTTC
TRBV30	-	TRBD1	TRBJ2-1	CAWSRQGRLSSYNEQFF	TGTGCCTGGAGTCGACAGGGTAGGCTGAGCTCCTACAATGAGCAGTTCTTC
TRBV5-6	-	-	TRBJ1-2	CAHNRDGYTF	TGTGCCCACAATCGAGATGGCTACACCTTC
TRBV15	-	-	TRBJ1-3	CATSRGTSRSGNTIYF	TGTGCCACCAGCCGCGGGACGTCGAGATCTGGAAACACCATATATTTT
TRBV2	-	TRBD1	TRBJ1-6	CASSEVGGRGIGSPLHF	TGTGCCAGCAGTGAAGTGGGTGGCAGGGGGATTGGTTCACCCCTCCACTTT
TRBV5-1	-	TRBD2	TRBJ2-2	CASSLAGTSGGNTGELFF	TGCGCCAGCAGCTTGGCGGGGACTAGCGGGGGGAACACCGGGGAGCTGTTTTTT